Following are 14 T cell receptor beta chains from one sample sequenced in a study of Siglec-9 on CD8 T cells in melanoma. Repertoires were generated with immunoSEQ multiplex PCR, while TCRdb's copy carries only in-frame clones and drops some. Among roughly 30,000 clones listed, about 80% were seen once. The sequenced material came from Siglec-9- CD8+ T cells sorted from blood. These receptors all stem from a human donor in good health.

This chain uses TRBV7-8 with TRBJ1-5; no reliable D call. V lost 2 bases, J lost 9 bases, and 17 bases lay in between. The CDR3 runs 15 residues. CDR1 is SGHVS and CDR2 is FQNEAQ in the germline V gene. The CDR3 DNA sequence: TGTGCCAGCAGCTTAAGGCGGATAGATAGCTGGCCCCAGCATTTT. Protein: CASSLRRIDSWPQHF.

The chain combines TRBV2 with TRBJ1-5; D remains unclear. The V end was cut by 6 bases, the J end by 0 bases, with 15 bases between. CDR1 and CDR2 from the germline V gene are SNHLY and FYNNEI. There are 16 residues in the CDR3. CDR3 protein: CASSAGLVYSNQPQHF. The CDR3 DNA is TGTGCCAGCAGCGCCGGTCTTGTCTATAGCAATCAGCCCCAGCATTTT.

The chain couples TRBV30 to TRBJ1-4; D gene unclear. Trimming removed 0 bases at V and 3 bases at J, with 8 bases between. The CDR3 covers 14 residues. CDR1 is GTSNPN and CDR2 is SVGIG in the germline V gene (reference sequence). The CDR3 DNA reads TGTGCCTGGAGTGTAAGGTGGGCTAATGAAAAACTGTTTTTT. It specifies CAWSVRWANEKLFF. The entire variable domain, with the rest obtained from reference TRBV30 and TRBJ1-4, is as follows: SQTIHQWPATLVQPVGSPLSLECTVEGTSNPNLYWYRQAAGRGLQLLFYSVGIGQISSEVPQNLSASRPQDRQFILSSKKLLLSDSGFYLCAWSVRWANEKLFFGSGTQLSVL.

The chain couples TRBV18 to TRBJ2-1; 9 bases match TRBD1. Germline CDR1 is KGHSH and CDR2 is LQKENI. The CDR3 runs to 15 residues. Losses at the gene ends were 6 bases for V and 5 bases for J; bases not matched to a gene: 8. The DNA for the CDR3 is TGTGCCAGCTCGACAGGGGGGGCTTTTAACAATGAGCAGTTCTTC. Its translation is CASSTGGAFNNEQFF.

V and J are TRBV27 and TRBJ2-1; D is uncertain. Looked up from germline, CDR1 is MNHEY and CDR2 is SMNVEV (reference sequence). The CDR3 loop spans 13 amino acids. The V end was cut by 5 bases, the J end by 8 bases, with 13 bases between. The CDR3 loop is CASSATRIYEQFF. CDR3 sequence (DNA): TGTGCCAGCAGTGCCACACGAATCTATGAGCAGTTCTTC.

This clone appeared once. The gene calls are TRBV4-2 and TRBJ2-3; D unresolved. V was shortened by 0 bases and J by 11 bases, with 9 bases between the two germline ends. Germline CDR1 and CDR2: LGHNA and YNFKEQ. The CDR3 extends over 12 amino acids. In DNA, the CDR3 is TGTGCCAGCAGCCAAGAAGGGCCAGTGCAGTATTTT. Translation gives CASSQEGPVQYF.

The V gene is TRBV27, the J gene TRBJ1-1, with a tentative D call TRBD1 (5 bases). Between the trimmed V and J ends, which lost 1 base and 4 bases, there was a span of 13 bases. Germline V gene data show CDR1 as MNHEY and CDR2 as SMNVEV (reference sequence). The CDR3 covers 15 residues. The CDR3 reads CASSLYPLGGTEAFF. CDR3 in DNA: TGTGCCAGCAGTTTATATCCCCTCGGGGGCACTGAAGCTTTCTTT.

The V gene is TRBV6-5, the J gene TRBJ2-1, with 9 bases fitting TRBD2. Germline V lookup: CDR1 MNHEY, CDR2 SVGAGI. This CDR3 comprises 15 residues. Trimming removed 4 bases from V and 2 bases from J; junction bases left unmatched: 3. CDR3 region: CASSLLAGTYNEQFF. CDR3 bases: TGTGCCAGCAGTTTGCTAGCGGGGACCTACAATGAGCAGTTCTTC.

This clone was recorded a few times. The rearrangement links TRBV7-9 to TRBJ2-2; 8 nucleotides align to TRBD1. The J segment lost 2 bases and the V segment lost 5 bases, leaving 10 bases of the junction unmatched. Looked up from germline, CDR1 is SEHNR and CDR2 is FQNEAQ (reference sequence). CDR3 size: 17 residues. The CDR3 reads CASSQPTGVKNTGELFF. The CDR3 DNA is TGTGCCAGCAGCCAACCGACAGGGGTCAAAAACACCGGGGAGCTGTTTTTT.

The chain combines TRBV5-1 with TRBJ2-3; 8 bases map to TRBD1. The CDR3 is made up of 16 amino acids. V trimming: 4 bases; J trimming: 3 bases; junction bases outside the gene matches: 10. Germline assignment: CDR1 SGHRS and CDR2 YFSETQ. CDR3 loop: CASSRYRGDRTDTQYF. The DNA of the CDR3 is TGCGCCAGCAGCCGATACAGGGGGGATAGGACAGATACGCAGTATTTT.

This clone was seen only once. This chain joins TRBV27 and TRBJ2-1; 7 nucleotides align to TRBD2. The CDR3 is made up of 17 amino acids. In germline, CDR1 is MNHEY, CDR2 SMNVEV (reference sequence). Losses at the gene ends were 8 bases for V and 0 bases for J; bases not matched to a gene: 13. CDR3 residues: CASRPTSPRSSYNEQFF. The CDR3 coding sequence is TGTGCCAGCCGACCGACTAGCCCAAGGAGCTCCTACAATGAGCAGTTCTTC.

The chain recombines TRBV19 with TRBJ1-2; 8 bases align to TRBD1. The CDR3 extends over 15 amino acids. From germline, CDR1 is LNHDA and CDR2 SQIVND (reference sequence). V was pared by 5 bases and J by 8 bases, with 13 bases of the junction left unmatched. The CDR3 nucleotides are TGTGCCAGTAGTGCCAGTTCTCAGGGGGCCTTCGGCTACACCTTC. Its protein is CASSASSQGAFGYTF.

The CDR3 sequence is CASSLGVSREEQYV. The CDR3, as DNA: TGTGCCAGCAGCTTGGGGGTCTCCCGTGAAGAGCAGTACGTC. The chain joins TRBV5-4 to TRBJ2-7; D gene uncertain. CDR1 is SGHNT, CDR2 YYREEE, per germline (reference sequence). V lost 0 bases and J 7 bases, leaving 14 bases between the germline ends. The CDR3 has 14 residues.

This clone was counted a single time. The chain combines TRBV7-9 with TRBJ2-3; perhaps TRBD2 as D (6 bases). V lost 7 bases and J lost 1, with 12 bases in between. The CDR3 covers 14 residues. CDR1 is SEHNR and CDR2 is FQNEAQ in the germline V gene (reference sequence). The CDR3 coding sequence is TGTGCCAGCACCGGGAGTGGGGGCACAGATACGCAGTATTTT. Encoded protein: CASTGSGGTDTQYF.